Detailed here is one T cell receptor beta chain. Its cognate antigen is unknown. The data belong to a study of T cell repertoires in cytomegalovirus infection. Study as a whole: Carrying CMV and the relevant HLA type showed in public TCR beta signatures. Notes on the study in general: In two of eight donors, the top clonotype was HLA-C-restricted CMV-specific.

One entry per CDR3 protein results from TCRdb running MiXCR on the reads. The table lists more than 650,000 distinct CDR3 sequences, roughly 35% of them singletons, with around 2.8% in the top ten. The CDR3 runs to 13 residues. V lost 0 bases and J 7 bases, leaving 12 bases between the germline ends. The germline V gene has CDR1 DFQATT and CDR2 SNEGSKA (reference sequence). The chain carries TRBV20-1 and TRBJ1-2, with D uncertain. The sequenced material came from PBMCs. The origin of this receptor is a human donor in good health (CMV status not recorded). Some clones in this sample may be carry-over from other donors' samples. The CDR3 is CSARDWHSGGYTF. Here the CDR3 DNA reads TGCAGTGCTAGAGATTGGCATAGTGGTGGCTACACCTTC.